These 14 T cell receptor beta chains were all obtained from the same sample, sequenced in a study of shared clonotypes between healthy human individuals. Profiling relied on immunoSEQ multiplex PCR, and the TCRdb table lists in-frame clones only, not all of them. This table has approximately 1.1 million clones, 70% to 80% appearing once. The specimen was memory CD4+ T cells from PBMCs. Subset given: CD45RA-negative fraction. These receptors were collected from a man in his late teens or twenties in good health. Some clones in this sample may be carry-over from other donors' samples.

This clone was counted only a few times. The rearrangement uses TRBV7-2 and TRBJ2-1, with TRBD2 matching 7 bases. There are 14 residues in the CDR3. In germline, CDR1 is SGHTA, CDR2 FQGNSA. With 3 bases clipped from V and 8 bases from J, the junction kept 7 bases outside the gene matches. The CDR3 loop reads CASSFKLGGDEQFF. CDR3 DNA: TGTGCCAGCAGCTTTAAGTTGGGAGGGGATGAGCAGTTCTTC. Combining the CDR3 with reference TRBV7-2 and TRBJ2-1 gives the whole variable domain GAGVSQSPSNKVTEKGKDVELRCDPISGHTALYWYRQSLGQGLEFLIYFQGNSAPDKSGLPSDRFSAERTGGSVSTLTIQRTQQEDSAVYLCASSFKLGGDEQFFGPGTRLTVL.

This chain connects TRBV6-1 to TRBJ2-6; D is perhaps TRBD2 (5 bases). V lost 5 bases and J lost 11, with 13 bases in between. The germline V gene encodes CDR1 MNHNS and CDR2 SASEGT. There are 13 residues in the CDR3. CDR3 coding DNA: TGTGCCAGCAGTTCGCAGGAGCGGTACGTCCTGACTTTC. Translation gives CASSSQERYVLTF.

Written as DNA, the CDR3 is TGTGCCAGCAGCAAACCGGGACAGGGTAATTCACCCCTCCACTTT. This translates into CASSKPGQGNSPLHF. The V call is TRBV6-5, the J call TRBJ1-6, with 9 bases that match TRBD1. The CDR3 spans 15 residues. Trimming at V came to 6 bases and at J to 6 bases, leaving 6 bases not matched to a gene. Germline loops: CDR1 MNHEY, CDR2 SVGAGI.

The chain uses TRBV15 and TRBJ1-4, with D possibly being TRBD1 (5 bases). The CDR3 spans 15 residues. Trimming left V 4 bases short and J 8 bases short, with 17 bases between. Germline CDR1 is LNHNV and CDR2 is YYDKDF (reference sequence). As DNA, the CDR3 is TGTGCCACCAGCACCCGGGAAGGAAGGGGCGAAAAACTGTTTTTT. It codes for CATSTREGRGEKLFF.

This clone has more than one count but fewer than ten. This sample includes further DNA sequences coding for the same CDR3. In DNA, the CDR3 is TGTGCCAGCAGCCCGCCGGGGGGCTACGAGCAGTACTTC. Protein product: CASSPPGGYEQYF. The V gene is TRBV7-7, the J gene TRBJ2-7; 7 nucleotides agree with TRBD2. The CDR3 spans 13 residues. With V trimmed by 5 bases and J by 3 bases, 4 bases remained unmatched. In germline, CDR1 is SSHAT, CDR2 FNYEAQ (reference sequence). Using reference TRBV7-7 and TRBJ2-7 for the parts outside the CDR3, the full variable domain is GAGVSQSPRYKVTKRGQDVTLRCDPISSHATLYWYQQALGQGPEFLTYFNYEAQPDKSGLPSDRFSAERPEGSISTLTIQRTEQRDSAMYRCASSPPGGYEQYFGPGTRLTVT.

The chain employs TRBV5-4 and TRBJ1-2, with a tentative D call TRBD1 (6 bases). The CDR3 length is 15 residues. With 0 bases removed from V and 5 bases from J, the gap between germline ends came to 14 bases. The germline CDR1 and CDR2 sequences are SGHNT and YYREEE (reference sequence). The CDR3 loop is CASSLANGQQYGYTF. The CDR3 DNA reads as TGTGCCAGCAGCTTGGCCAACGGACAGCAGTATGGCTACACCTTC. The variable domain in full, completed from reference TRBV5-4 and TRBJ1-2, reads ETGVTQSPTHLIKTRGQQVTLRCSSQSGHNTVSWYQQALGQGPQFIFQYYREEENGRGNFPPRFSGLQFPNYSSELNVNALELDDSALYLCASSLANGQQYGYTFGSGTRLTVV.

Only a few counts were recorded for this clone. The chain has TRBV2 and TRBJ2-1, with D perhaps matching TRBD2 (5 bases). This CDR3 comprises 14 residues. With 7 bases removed from V and 6 bases from J, the gap between germline ends came to 16 bases. CDR1 is SNHLY and CDR2 is FYNNEI in the germline V gene. CDR3 region: CASMLGRDRNEQFF. The CDR3, as DNA: TGTGCCAGCATGTTGGGTCGGGATCGCAATGAGCAGTTCTTC. Using reference TRBV2 and TRBJ2-1 for the parts outside the CDR3, the full variable domain is EPEVTQTPSHQVTQMGQEVILRCVPISNHLYFYWYRQILGQKVEFLVSFYNNEISEKSEIFDDQFSVERPDGSNFTLKIRSTKLEDSAMYFCASMLGRDRNEQFFGPGTRLTVL.

This sequence joins TRBV7-8 and TRBJ2-7, with 7 positions matching TRBD1. The length of the CDR3 is 15 residues. The V gene end was trimmed by 5 bases and the J gene end by 1 base; junction bases not matched to a gene: 8. The germline gives CDR1 SGHVS, CDR2 FQNEAQ. CDR3 amino acids: CASSTHRGESYEQYF. In nucleotides, the CDR3 is TGTGCCAGCAGCACGCACAGGGGTGAATCCTACGAGCAGTACTTC.

This chain joins TRBV5-1 and TRBJ1-1; TRBD1 is a possible D gene (5 bases). This CDR3 is 15 amino acids long. V dropped 4 bases and J dropped 1 base, with 14 bases sitting between them. CDR1 SGHRS and CDR2 YFSETQ come from the germline V gene. The CDR3 loop reads CASSLQGVGNTEAFF. DNA for the CDR3: TGCGCCAGCAGCCTGCAGGGTGTGGGGAACACTGAAGCTTTCTTT.

The rearrangement joins TRBV4-2 to TRBJ2-1, with 11 bases that match TRBD2. J lost 6 bases, V lost 4 bases, and 8 bases had no gene match. This CDR3 is built from 16 residues. Germline assignment: CDR1 LGHNA and CDR2 YNFKEQ. The CDR3 DNA is TGTGCCAGCAGCCCTCAGCTAGCGGGAGGACTCAATGAGCAGTTCTTC. This encodes CASSPQLAGGLNEQFF.

The rearrangement joins TRBV11-1 to TRBJ2-4; D is possibly TRBD2 (5 bases). Trimming pared 5 bases from V and 0 bases from J, leaving 14 bases between. The germline V gene has CDR1 SGHAT and CDR2 FQDESV (reference sequence). This CDR3 is 16 amino acids long. This chain's CDR3 is CASSHNAGVAKNIQYF. In DNA, the CDR3 is TGTGCCAGCAGCCACAACGCCGGGGTAGCCAAAAACATTCAGTACTTC. The full variable domain, with the rest looked up from reference TRBV11-1 and TRBJ2-4, is EAEVAQSPRYKITEKSQAVAFWCDPISGHATLYWYRQILGQGPELLVQFQDESVVDDSQLPKDRFSAERLKGVDSTLKIQPAELGDSAMYLCASSHNAGVAKNIQYFGAGTRLSVL.

V is TRBV6-5 and J is TRBJ1-2; the D gene is possibly TRBD1 (6 bases). The CDR3 runs to 14 residues. V gave up 5 bases and J gave up 4 bases, with 14 bases separating them. The V gene's germline CDR1 is MNHEY and CDR2 SVGAGI. DNA of the CDR3: TGTGCCAGCAGTAGGGACATCCTCATCTATGGCTACACCTTC. It codes for CASSRDILIYGYTF.

The CDR3 here is CASKGGQDEQYF. In DNA form, the CDR3 reads TGTGCCAGCAAGGGGGGGCAGGACGAGCAGTACTTC. V usage is TRBV28 and J usage is TRBJ2-7; the D gene is possibly TRBD2 (7 bases). The V gene lost 7 bases and the J gene lost 5 bases, with 12 bases spanning the gap. The CDR3 is 12 amino acids. The germline V gene encodes CDR1 MDHEN and CDR2 SYDVKM.

This clone was counted many times. This chain joins TRBV9 and TRBJ1-1; D uncertain. Germline CDR1 reads SGDLS; CDR2 reads YYNGEE. V was pared by 0 bases and J by 4 bases, with 10 bases between. The CDR3 spans 14 residues. The CDR3 here is CASSVDVAGTEAFF. CDR3 bases: TGTGCCAGCAGCGTAGATGTGGCGGGCACTGAAGCTTTCTTT.